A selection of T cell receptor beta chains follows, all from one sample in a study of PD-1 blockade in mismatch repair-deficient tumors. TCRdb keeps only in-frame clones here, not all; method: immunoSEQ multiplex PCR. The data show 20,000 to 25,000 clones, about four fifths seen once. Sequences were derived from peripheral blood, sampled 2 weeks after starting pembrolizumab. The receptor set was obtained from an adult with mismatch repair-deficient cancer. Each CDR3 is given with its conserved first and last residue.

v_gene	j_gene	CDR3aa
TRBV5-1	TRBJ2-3	CASSLGSSGFTDTQYF
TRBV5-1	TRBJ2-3	CASSWGTDTSTDTQYF
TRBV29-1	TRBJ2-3	CSGSGADTQYF
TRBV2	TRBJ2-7	CASSEFYEQYF
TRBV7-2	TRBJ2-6	CASSWGTGANVLTF
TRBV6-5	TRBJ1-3	CASSWTGGGNTIYF
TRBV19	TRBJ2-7	CASSTGDESYEQYF
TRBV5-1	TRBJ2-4	CASSLASRGGEIQYF
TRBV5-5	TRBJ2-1	CASSLYPSGIGGNEQFF
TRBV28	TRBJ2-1	CASSFPTSGRAKGKYNEQFF
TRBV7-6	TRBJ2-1	CASSLGLAEYNEQFF
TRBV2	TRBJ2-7	CASSEARGLTYEQYF
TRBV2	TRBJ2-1	CASSGGWGQTLSYNEQFF
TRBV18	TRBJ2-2	CASSLPGTSGSTGELFF
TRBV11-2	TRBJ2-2	CASSLNAGGPNTGELFF
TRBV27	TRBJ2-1	CASSFLPWTEKKQFF
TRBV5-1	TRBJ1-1	CASSLGAARATEAFF
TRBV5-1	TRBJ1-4	CASSLGQVNEKLFF
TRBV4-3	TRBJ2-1	CASSQVQGVYNEQFF
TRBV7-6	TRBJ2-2	CASSSAGRLVGELFF
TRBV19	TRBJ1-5	CASSISVFGSNQPQHF
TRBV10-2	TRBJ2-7	CASGQGYEQYF